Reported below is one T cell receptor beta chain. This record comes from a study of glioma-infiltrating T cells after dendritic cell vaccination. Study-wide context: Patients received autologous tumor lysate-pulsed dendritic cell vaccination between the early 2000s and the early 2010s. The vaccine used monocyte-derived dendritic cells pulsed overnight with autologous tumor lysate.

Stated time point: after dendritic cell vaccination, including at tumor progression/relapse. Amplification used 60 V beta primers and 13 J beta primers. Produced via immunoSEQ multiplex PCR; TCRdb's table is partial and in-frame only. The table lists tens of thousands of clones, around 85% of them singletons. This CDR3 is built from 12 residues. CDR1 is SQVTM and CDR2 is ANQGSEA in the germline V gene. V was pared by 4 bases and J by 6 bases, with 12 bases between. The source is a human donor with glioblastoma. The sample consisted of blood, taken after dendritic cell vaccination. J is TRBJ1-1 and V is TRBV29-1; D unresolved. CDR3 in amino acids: CSVGNPVAEAFF. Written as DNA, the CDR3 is TGCAGCGTTGGTAACCCGGTAGCTGAAGCTTTCTTT.